The 30 T cell receptor beta chains given below trace back to one sample, sequenced in a study of cytomegalovirus exposure and HLA in healthy donors. The PCR had 60 Vbeta and 13 Jbeta primers. Sequenced by immunoSEQ multiplex PCR; TCRdb stores in-frame clones only, minus some. The sample consists of over 150,000 clones, 65% to 85% of them appearing once. Sequenced sample: PBMCs. Receptors were obtained from a woman in her twenties or thirties in good health and CMV-seronegative.

The CDR3 loop is CASSSRTGNTEAFF. As DNA, the CDR3 is TGCGCCAGCAGCTCCCGGACAGGAAACACTGAAGCTTTCTTT. The V gene is TRBV5-1, the J gene TRBJ1-1; 7 nucleotides align to TRBD1. J gave up 2 bases and V 3 bases, and 4 bases lay outside the gene matches. CDR1 SGHRS and CDR2 YFSETQ come from the germline V gene. CDR3 size: 14 residues.

The chain couples TRBV30 to TRBJ2-5, with unresolved D. Per the germline V gene, CDR1 is GTSNPN and CDR2 is SVGIG (reference sequence). Trimming took 2 bases from V and 5 from J, leaving 9 bases between them. This CDR3 is 12 amino acids long. The CDR3, as DNA: TGTGCCTGGAGTACCTTGGCCGAGACCCAGTACTTC. Translating gives CAWSTLAETQYF.

This sequence joins TRBV5-1 and TRBJ2-5; 8 bases fit TRBD1. The CDR3 extends over 14 amino acids. Germline values: CDR1 SGHRS, CDR2 YFSETQ. V dropped 4 bases and J dropped 5; count of bases not matched to a gene: 7. The CDR3 loop is CASSTRGRGETQYF. The CDR3 coding sequence is TGCGCCAGCAGCACCAGGGGGCGAGGGGAGACCCAGTACTTC.

The V call is TRBV6-5, the J call TRBJ2-2; 7 bases are shared with TRBD1. V lost 7 bases to trimming and J lost 7 bases; unmatched junction nucleotides: 3. CDR1 is MNHEY, CDR2 SVGAGI, per germline. The CDR3 covers 12 residues. The CDR3 protein is CASTNRGGELFF. CDR3 DNA sequence: TGTGCCAGCACTAACAGGGGCGGGGAGCTGTTTTTT.

The chain uses TRBV6-5 and TRBJ2-1; D gene unclear. Germline CDR1 reads MNHEY; CDR2 reads SVGAGI. V lost 0 bases to trimming and J lost 5 bases, with 5 bases between them. This CDR3 has 13 amino acids. This CDR3 is CASSYSLNNEQFF. CDR3 bases: TGTGCCAGCAGTTACTCGTTAAACAATGAGCAGTTCTTC.

The chain has TRBV19 and TRBJ2-3; D is undetermined. The CDR3 covers 15 residues. Germline CDR1 and CDR2: LNHDA and SQIVND (reference sequence). V lost 6 bases, J lost 6 bases, and 19 bases lay in between. This CDR3 reads CASRAFGGDLDTQYF. CDR3 DNA sequence: TGTGCCAGTAGGGCCTTTGGCGGTGATTTGGATACGCAGTATTTT.

V and J are TRBV5-1 and TRBJ1-1; D gene uncertain. The CDR3 runs 17 residues. The germline V gene encodes CDR1 SGHRS and CDR2 YFSETQ. The ends were cut back, 0 bases at V and 1 base at J, with 16 bases in the middle. The CDR3 loop is CASSLVPLEQRNTEAFF. The CDR3 nucleotides are TGCGCCAGCAGCTTGGTCCCTTTAGAACAGAGGAACACTGAAGCTTTCTTT.

The V gene is TRBV27, the J gene TRBJ2-7; the match to TRBD1 covers 10 bases. CDR1 is MNHEY, CDR2 SMNVEV, per germline (reference sequence). CDR3 length equals 13 residues. V lost 6 bases and J lost 4; bases outside the gene matches: 3. The CDR3, as DNA: TGTGCCAGCAGCGACAGGGGGCCTTACGAGCAGTACTTC. Protein product: CASSDRGPYEQYF.

The rearrangement joins TRBV29-1 to TRBJ2-7; TRBD2 matches at 15 bases. V trimming: 7 bases; J trimming: 5 bases; junction bases outside the gene matches: 15. This CDR3 region has 17 residues. Germline CDR1 is SQVTM and CDR2 is ANQGSEA. The CDR3 region has the DNA TGCAGCGCAATAGGTAGGACTAGCGGGAGGGCCTTTAACGAGCAGTACTTC. Its translation: CSAIGRTSGRAFNEQYF.

The chain employs TRBV7-9 and TRBJ1-2; D not certain. The CDR3 totals 13 residues. The V end lost 1 base, the J end lost 1 base, and 4 bases lay between the germline ends. Germline V gives CDR1 SEHNR, CDR2 FQNEAQ (reference sequence). The CDR3 region is CASSLDSNYGYTF. CDR3 nucleotide sequence: TGTGCCAGCAGCTTAGACAGTAACTATGGCTACACCTTC.

This clone was detected only a few times. The chain couples TRBV6-4 to TRBJ2-3; 9 positions match TRBD2. Germline CDR1 is MRHNA and CDR2 is SNTAGT. The CDR3 spans 16 residues. V shed 0 bases and J 4 bases; nucleotides not matched to a gene: 5. CDR3 loop: CASSDSGAGGSDTQYF. CDR3 bases: TGTGCCAGCAGTGACTCGGGAGCGGGGGGATCAGATACGCAGTATTTT.

J is TRBJ1-3 and V is TRBV18; 7 positions match TRBD1. V lost 4 bases to trimming and J lost 2 bases; unmatched junction nucleotides: 8. CDR3 length equals 16 residues. Germline lookup yields CDR1 KGHSH and CDR2 LQKENI. In DNA, the CDR3 is TGTGCCAGCTCACAGGATACAGGGGATGCTGGAAACACCATATATTTT. Amino acids: CASSQDTGDAGNTIYF.

V and J are TRBV5-1 and TRBJ2-1; the D gene is possibly TRBD2 (5 bases). The CDR3 extends over 11 amino acids. The V end was cut by 7 bases, the J end by 8 bases, with 10 bases between. Looked up from germline, CDR1 is SGHRS and CDR2 is YFSETQ. The CDR3 DNA reads TGCGCCAGCGGTGAGGGCCATGAGCAGTTCTTC. Translated, it gives CASGEGHEQFF.

The rearrangement joins TRBV7-8 to TRBJ1-4; D is perhaps TRBD1 (6 bases). Per the germline V gene, CDR1 is SGHVS and CDR2 is FQNEAQ. V lost 5 bases and J lost 3, with 13 bases in between. The CDR3 runs 15 residues. The chain's CDR3 is CASSPTGPPNEKLFF. CDR3 bases: TGTGCCAGCAGCCCCACAGGGCCCCCTAATGAAAAACTGTTTTTT.

Remarks on this clone: This same CDR3 is encoded by further DNA sequences in the sample. The gene calls are TRBV5-1 and TRBJ1-5; D may be TRBD1 (6 bases). Trimming pared 0 bases from V and 7 bases from J, leaving 8 bases between. Germline-derived CDR1 and CDR2 are SGHRS and YFSETQ. CDR3 length equals 13 residues. Here the CDR3 reads CASSLDRDQPQHF. CDR3 bases: TGCGCCAGCAGCTTGGACAGGGACCAGCCCCAGCATTTT.

The genes are TRBV4-1 and TRBJ2-1; 8 bases align to TRBD2. V lost 3 bases and J lost 0; bases outside the gene matches: 4. Germline V gives CDR1 MGHRA, CDR2 YSYEKL. The CDR3 has 16 residues. The CDR3 here is CASSHGTRLSYNEQFF. The CDR3 nucleotides read TGCGCCAGCAGCCATGGGACTAGACTCTCCTACAATGAGCAGTTCTTC.

V usage is TRBV29-1 and J usage is TRBJ2-2; D not certain. V lost 3 bases and J lost 4, with 12 bases in between. The CDR3 runs to 14 residues. CDR1 is SQVTM, CDR2 ANQGSEA, per germline. The CDR3 region is CSVEGSKFTGELFF. CDR3 nucleotides: TGCAGCGTTGAGGGCAGCAAATTCACCGGGGAGCTGTTTTTT.

This clone appeared a single time. The rearrangement uses TRBV6-1 and TRBJ1-2, with no clear D. V was cut by 7 bases and J by 3 bases, with 18 bases left in between. Germline values: CDR1 MNHNS, CDR2 SASEGT. The CDR3 is 15 residues long. CDR3 sequence: CASTKNNPGDYGYTF. CDR3 coding DNA: TGTGCCAGCACCAAGAACAACCCCGGGGACTATGGCTACACCTTC.

The chain employs TRBV19 and TRBJ2-3; D is unresolved. Germline CDR1 reads LNHDA; CDR2 reads SQIVND (reference sequence). The CDR3 has 13 residues. Trimming removed 7 bases at V and 2 bases at J, with 10 bases between. The CDR3 bases are TGTGCCAGTAATTTTTTAAACACAGATACGCAGTATTTT. Residues: CASNFLNTDTQYF.

The J gene is TRBJ1-2, the V gene TRBV4-1; D might be TRBD1 (6 bases). V lost 0 bases, J lost 8 bases, and 16 bases lay in between. The germline gives CDR1 MGHRA, CDR2 YSYEKL. This CDR3 has 15 amino acids. The CDR3 coding sequence is TGCGCCAGCAGCCAAGATCCGGGGACACTAGTAGGCTACACCTTC. This translates into CASSQDPGTLVGYTF.

This clone was detected a few times. The chain carries TRBV2 and TRBJ2-2, with D tentatively TRBD1 (5 bases). V was trimmed by 7 bases and J by 1 base, leaving 13 bases between them. This CDR3 has 15 amino acids. The V gene's germline CDR1 is SNHLY and CDR2 FYNNEI. In nucleotides, the CDR3 is TGTGCCAGCACACCAGGGCGCCTGAACACCGGGGAGCTGTTTTTT. This gives the protein CASTPGRLNTGELFF.

This clone came up a few times. An end of the junction differs from the germline gene, which may be a read error. The CDR3 coding sequence is TGTTCCAGCAGCTCAGGGGTTAGGGGGGGCTATGGCTACACCTTC. Translating it yields CSSSSGVRGGYGYTF. The chain combines TRBV7-9 with TRBJ1-2; D may be TRBD1 (6 bases). The CDR3 length is 15 residues. The germline V gene has CDR1 SEHNR and CDR2 FQNEAQ (reference sequence).

This clone was observed a few times. The chain couples TRBV6-1 to TRBJ2-7; 9 nucleotides align to TRBD2. After removal of 1 base from V and 4 bases from J, the junction contained 5 bases not matched to a gene. This CDR3 contains 15 residues. CDR1 and CDR2 from the germline V gene are MNHNS and SASEGT. CDR3 sequence (DNA): TGTGCCAGCAGTGAAGGGGGCGGGGGGGGGTACGAGCAGTACTTC. The encoded protein is CASSEGGGGGYEQYF.

This clone showed up just once. The chain couples TRBV7-8 to TRBJ1-3; D is unresolved. The CDR3 spans 15 residues. Germline loops: CDR1 SGHVS, CDR2 FQNEAQ. V was cut by 1 base and J by 1 base, with 8 bases left in between. CDR3 sequence: CASSLGGFSGNTIYF. CDR3 bases: TGTGCCAGCAGCTTAGGCGGGTTTTCTGGAAACACCATATATTTT.

This chain connects TRBV11-2 to TRBJ1-2; D unresolved. The CDR3 runs to 15 residues. V lost 1 base, J lost 8 bases, and 17 bases lay in between. CDR1 and CDR2 from the germline V gene are SGHAT and FQNNGV. This CDR3 reads CASSLVSGGSRGYTF. CDR3 DNA: TGTGCCAGCAGCTTAGTGTCAGGTGGATCCCGCGGCTACACCTTC.

The chain uses TRBV30 and TRBJ1-2; tentatively, D is TRBD1 (5 bases). This CDR3 has 13 amino acids. Trimming left V 0 bases short and J 5 bases short, with 10 bases between. Germline lookup yields CDR1 GTSNPN and CDR2 SVGIG (reference sequence). CDR3 nucleotides: TGTGCCTGGAGTGTACGAGGGACTTATGGCTACACCTTC. It encodes CAWSVRGTYGYTF.

The J gene is TRBJ2-7, the V gene TRBV9; D remains unclear. The ends were cut back, 0 bases at V and 0 bases at J, with 10 bases in the middle. Germline CDR1 is SGDLS and CDR2 is YYNGEE. The CDR3 extends over 15 amino acids. CDR3 loop: CASSVGDTNSYEQYF. CDR3 DNA sequence: TGTGCCAGCAGCGTAGGAGATACTAACTCCTACGAGCAGTACTTC.

V gene TRBV29-1 combines with J gene TRBJ2-7; D not resolved. V shed 5 bases and J shed 3 bases, with 8 bases lying between them. This CDR3 comprises 11 residues. Germline CDR1 reads SQVTM; CDR2 reads ANQGSEA. The CDR3 nucleotides are TGCAGCGTTAGTTACAGCTACGAGCAGTACTTC. Its translation: CSVSYSYEQYF.

This clone was recorded only once. The V and J genes are TRBV19 and TRBJ2-7; TRBD1 matches 9 bases. The CDR3 spans 16 residues. Germline trimming cut 2 bases from V and 5 bases from J; bases unmatched to any gene: 10. Germline assignment: CDR1 LNHDA and CDR2 SQIVND (reference sequence). In nucleotides, the CDR3 is TGTGCCAGTAGTATACAGTCGGGACAGGGATTCCACGAGCAGTACTTC. Amino acids: CASSIQSGQGFHEQYF.

The rearrangement joins TRBV5-1 to TRBJ2-7; D may be TRBD2 (5 bases). Looked up from germline, CDR1 is SGHRS and CDR2 is YFSETQ. V dropped 2 bases and J dropped 5 bases, with 5 bases sitting between them. The CDR3 loop spans 11 amino acids. The CDR3, as DNA: TGCGCCAGCAGCTTCGGGAACGAGCAGTACTTC. Its translation: CASSFGNEQYF.